This TCR beta chain was profiled in a study of radiotherapy plus CTLA-4 blockade in lung cancer. Study information: With about a third of patients having disease control, objective responses were seen in about 18%. Overall study results and limits: Dynamics of early blood T cell clones, together with interferon-beta, were reportedly the best predictors of response. Radiotherapy with ipilimumab was followed by blood expansion of tumor-derived clones.

Focal radiation plus CTLA-4 blockade with ipilimumab was given to patients with chemo-refractory metastatic non-small-cell lung cancer. This clone was recorded once. Its cognate antigen is unknown. TCRdb's copy holds only in-frame clones and misses some; the assay was immunoSEQ multiplex PCR. The data hold roughly 32,000 clones, with about 81% observed a single time. The ends were cut back, 4 bases at V and 2 bases at J, with 12 bases in the middle. The CDR3 spans 13 residues. CDR1 is SQVTM and CDR2 is ANQGSEA in the germline V gene. The V and J genes are TRBV29-1 and TRBJ2-7, with unresolved D. Sequences were derived from peripheral blood, sampled from a patient treated with radiotherapy plus ipilimumab. The sequence was obtained from a human donor with non-small cell lung cancer that progressed on radiotherapy plus ipilimumab. The CDR3 nucleotides are TGCAGCGTTGCGCCGGGTGCACCCTACGAGCAGTACTTC. It encodes CSVAPGAPYEQYF.